Each of the 30 T cell receptor beta chains below was sequenced from the same sample in a study of blood T cells in healthy people across ages. Then a second PCR, running roughly 7 to 11 cycles, was carried out with a sample-barcoded 5' primer and a J-beta primer mix. MiXCR, applied by TCRdb to the 5' RACE reads, yields one record per CDR3 protein. The data contain about 780,000 distinct CDR3 sequences, about 59% of them singletons. Sequenced input: blood. The origin of the receptors is a young man in good health.

The chain recombines TRBV28 with TRBJ2-1; TRBD2 matches at 11 bases. The J call may be in error: the DNA end matches TRBJ2-7 better. The CDR3 is 16 residues long. Germline values: CDR1 MDHEN, CDR2 SYDVKM. The CDR3 sequence: CASSPMSPSGGNEQYF. In DNA, the CDR3 is TGTGCCAGCAGTCCCATGAGTCCTAGCGGGGGGAATGAGCAGTACTTC.

This clonotype has just a few counts. The chain recombines TRBV27 with TRBJ2-3; no reliable D call. Deletions cut 5 bases from V and 6 bases from J, with 15 bases between. This CDR3 has 14 amino acids. Per the germline V gene, CDR1 is MNHEY and CDR2 is SMNVEV (reference sequence). The DNA for the CDR3 is TGTGCCAGCAGTCCATACTTAACGGGCGATACGCAGTATTTT. This encodes CASSPYLTGDTQYF.

The sample holds one count of this clonotype. The rearrangement joins TRBV28 to TRBJ1-6; perhaps TRBD1 as D (6 bases). Germline CDR1 MDHEN, CDR2 SYDVKM. CDR3 length: 14 amino acids. V was clipped by 3 bases and J by 11 bases, with 14 bases between them. The CDR3 is CASSLKGGYPPLHF. The CDR3 DNA follows: TGTGCCAGCAGTTTGAAGGGGGGATATCCACCCCTCCACTTT.

The chain uses TRBV7-3 and TRBJ2-7; a possible D gene is TRBD1 (6 bases). The germline V gene has CDR1 SGHTA and CDR2 FQGTGA. The CDR3 has 13 residues. Trimming removed 3 bases at V and 4 bases at J, with 10 bases between. The CDR3 DNA follows: TGTGCCAGCAGCTTGGGACACCAATACGAGCAGTACTTC. This codes for CASSLGHQYEQYF.

The chain is built from TRBV10-3 and TRBJ2-3, with 10 bases identical to TRBD2. The V gene end was trimmed by 7 bases and the J gene end by 4 bases; junction bases not matched to a gene: 8. The CDR3 loop spans 15 amino acids. Germline V gives CDR1 ENHRY, CDR2 SYGVKD. This CDR3 reads CAINGAGGPADTQYF. The CDR3 nucleotides are TGTGCCATCAACGGAGCGGGGGGGCCCGCAGATACGCAGTATTTT.

The chain is built from TRBV20-1 and TRBJ2-3; possible D gene TRBD1, 5 bases. The length of the CDR3 is 12 residues. CDR1 is DFQATT, CDR2 SNEGSKA, per germline (reference sequence). V lost 6 bases to trimming and J lost 4 bases, with 11 bases between them. The DNA for the CDR3 is TGCAGTGCCCTAGGGGTAGCAGATACGCAGTATTTT. Protein sequence: CSALGVADTQYF.

This clonotype was detected a few times. This chain uses TRBV3-1 with TRBJ2-1; TRBD2 is a possible D gene (5 bases). The CDR3 consists of 15 residues. Trimming cost V 4 bases and J 6 bases, with 16 bases left between them. CDR1 and CDR2 (germline): LGHDT, YNNKEL (reference sequence). CDR3 protein: CASSPFGESLNEQFF. CDR3 DNA sequence: TGTGCCAGCAGCCCTTTCGGGGAGTCCCTCAATGAGCAGTTCTTC.

The rearrangement links TRBV5-5 to TRBJ2-5; 9 nucleotides match TRBD1. The CDR3 loop spans 16 amino acids. J lost 2 bases, V lost 4 bases, and 9 bases had no gene match. Germline V gene lookup returns CDR1 SGHKS and CDR2 YYEKEE (reference sequence). In DNA, the CDR3 is TGTGCCAGCAGCCCAACGACAGGGGGGAGACAAGAGACCCAGTACTTC. Translation gives CASSPTTGGRQETQYF.

The chain has TRBV5-1 and TRBJ2-1; D remains unclear. This CDR3 is built from 15 residues. From germline, CDR1 is SGHRS and CDR2 YFSETQ. V dropped 0 bases and J dropped 2 bases, with 9 bases sitting between them. CDR3 protein: CASSLVPVAYNEQFF. The CDR3 DNA reads TGCGCCAGCAGCTTGGTTCCGGTGGCCTACAATGAGCAGTTCTTC. Supplemented by reference TRBV5-1 and TRBJ2-1, the full variable domain reads KAGVTQTPRYLIKTRGQQVTLSCSPISGHRSVSWYQQTPGQGLQFLFEYFSETQRNKGNFPGRFSGRQFSNSRSEMNVSTLELGDSALYLCASSLVPVAYNEQFFGPGTRLTVL.

This clonotype has a count of ten or more. In DNA form, the CDR3 reads TGTGCCAGCAGCTTAGACATCTACGAGCAGTACTTC. Translated, it gives CASSLDIYEQYF. The rearrangement links TRBV7-2 to TRBJ2-7; no definite D call. V was shortened by 1 base and J by 3 bases, with 4 bases between the two germline ends. This CDR3 has 12 amino acids. CDR1 and CDR2 from the germline V gene are SGHTA and FQGNSA.

The CDR3 region is CSARVIERWVGETQYF. CDR3 sequence (DNA): TGCAGTGCTAGGGTTATTGAGCGCTGGGTCGGGGAGACCCAGTACTTC. This chain uses TRBV20-1 with TRBJ2-5; no definite D call. Trimming shortened V by 3 bases and J by 5 bases, and 22 bases separated the two germline ends. CDR3 length: 16 amino acids. CDR1 is DFQATT and CDR2 is SNEGSKA in the germline V gene (reference sequence).

This clonotype has more than one count but fewer than ten. The chain couples TRBV20-1 to TRBJ2-5, with TRBD2 matching over 12 bases. CDR3 size: 17 residues. The junction had 12 bases not matched to a gene; V was cut back by 1 base and J by 6 bases. Germline CDR1 reads DFQATT; CDR2 reads SNEGSKA (reference sequence). The CDR3: CSARAASGGEIMKTQYF. DNA for the CDR3: TGCAGTGCTAGAGCGGCTAGCGGGGGGGAGATAATGAAGACCCAGTACTTC.

The V gene is TRBV4-3, the J gene TRBJ2-7; maybe TRBD2 (6 bases). Trimming left V 0 bases short and J 4 bases short, with 19 bases between. Germline V gene data show CDR1 as LGHNA and CDR2 as YSLEER. This CDR3 is 17 amino acids long. The CDR3 here is CASSQEAPGLAMYEQYF. In nucleotides, the CDR3 is TGCGCCAGCAGCCAAGAGGCCCCCGGGCTAGCGATGTACGAGCAGTACTTC.

This clonotype was detected a few times. The J gene is TRBJ2-1, the V gene TRBV4-3; a possible D gene is TRBD2 (7 bases). V was trimmed by 7 bases and J by 6 bases, leaving 22 bases between them. Germline V gives CDR1 LGHNA, CDR2 YSLEER. The CDR3 covers 16 residues. CDR3 sequence: CASNSLGGGGGNEQFF. CDR3 DNA sequence: TGCGCCAGCAACTCACTAGGAGGAGGGGGGGGCAATGAGCAGTTCTTC.

The V call is TRBV29-1, the J call TRBJ2-3; a possible D gene is TRBD1 (5 bases). V was clipped by 1 base and J by 9 bases, with 17 bases between them. CDR1 is SQVTM, CDR2 ANQGSEA, per germline. The CDR3 is 14 residues long. The CDR3 spells CSVEVIAAPGTQYF. CDR3 sequence (DNA): TGCAGCGTTGAAGTTATAGCAGCCCCAGGGACGCAGTATTTT.

The chain joins TRBV7-2 to TRBJ2-5; 10 bases fit TRBD2. The CDR3 totals 16 residues. In germline, CDR1 is SGHTA, CDR2 FQGNSA. V dropped 5 bases and J dropped 5; count of bases not matched to a gene: 11. The CDR3 DNA reads TGTGCCAGCAGCCTCTGGATAGCGGGGGGAGGGGAGACCCAGTACTTC. It encodes CASSLWIAGGGETQYF.

This clonotype came up many times. The genes are TRBV6-6 and TRBJ2-5, with 9 bases matching TRBD1. The J call is doubtful: the DNA matches TRBJ2-7 better. The germline V gene has CDR1 MNHNY and CDR2 SVGAGI (reference sequence). This CDR3 spans 16 amino acids. For the CDR3, the DNA is TGTGCCAGCAGTTACCCCAGGGACAGGGCCGTACACGAGCAGTACTTC. Protein sequence: CASSYPRDRAVHEQYF.

For the CDR3, the DNA is TGTGCCAGCAGCCAGGACGGAGATTCGGGGTGGACCCAGTACTTC. It translates to CASSQDGDSGWTQYF. V usage is TRBV7-2 and J usage is TRBJ2-5; possibly TRBD2 for D (5 bases). The CDR3 covers 15 residues. Germline lookup yields CDR1 SGHTA and CDR2 FQGNSA. V lost 5 bases to trimming and J lost 7 bases, with 20 bases between them.

The chain has TRBV7-6 and TRBJ2-7; weak D call: TRBD1 (5 bases). Deletions cut 7 bases from V and 0 bases from J, with 16 bases between. In germline, CDR1 is SGHVS, CDR2 FNYEAQ. This CDR3 is 15 amino acids long. The CDR3 spells CASTQLLGASYEQYF. The CDR3 bases are TGTGCCAGCACACAACTCTTAGGGGCCTCCTACGAGCAGTACTTC.

This clonotype has just a few counts. The rearrangement links TRBV27 to TRBJ1-3; D is ambiguous. CDR1 MNHEY and CDR2 SMNVEV come from the germline V gene (reference sequence). Trimming shortened V by 2 bases and J by 4 bases, and 18 bases separated the two germline ends. This CDR3 comprises 17 residues. The CDR3 here is CASSLRSGQRAGNTIYF. The CDR3 bases are TGTGCCAGCAGTTTACGTTCAGGTCAACGGGCCGGAAACACCATATATTTT.

The chain couples TRBV6-2 or TRBV6-3 to TRBJ2-3; 7 bases map to TRBD2. The germline gives CDR1 MNHEY, CDR2 SVGEGT. The CDR3 totals 17 residues. V lost 0 bases, J lost 3 bases, and 9 bases stayed unmatched. The DNA for the CDR3 is TGTGCCAGCAGTTACTCGAAAATAGCCGGGGGGACAGATACGCAGTATTTT. Protein product: CASSYSKIAGGTDTQYF.

The genes are TRBV13 and TRBJ1-5; a weak D match, TRBD1 (6 bases). This CDR3 is 15 amino acids long. Trimming removed 0 bases from V and 9 bases from J, with 15 bases in between. Germline assignment: CDR1 PRHDT and CDR2 FYEKMQ (reference sequence). CDR3 DNA sequence: TGTGCCAGCAGCTTAGGCCAAGGGGGGAGTTCGCCCCAGCATTTT. Protein sequence: CASSLGQGGSSPQHF. Looking up the rest from reference TRBV13 and TRBJ1-5 gives the full variable domain: AAGVIQSPRHLIKEKRETATLKCYPIPRHDTVYWYQQGPGQDPQFLISFYEKMQSDKGSIPDRFSAQQFSDYHSELNMSSLELGDSALYFCASSLGQGGSSPQHFGDGTRLSIL.

This clonotype was observed a handful of times. The chain joins TRBV7-2 to TRBJ2-4, with D possibly being TRBD1 (6 bases). The CDR3 consists of 13 residues. Germline values: CDR1 SGHTA, CDR2 FQGNSA. The V gene lost 5 bases and the J gene lost 10 bases, with 15 bases spanning the gap. The CDR3: CASSQQGHGIQYF. The CDR3 nucleotides read TGTGCCAGCAGCCAACAGGGCCATGGGATTCAGTACTTC.

CDR3 residues: CASNWGHTDTQYF. The CDR3 DNA follows: TGTGCCAGCAATTGGGGGCACACAGATACGCAGTATTTT. V and J are TRBV25-1 and TRBJ2-3, with D maybe TRBD1 (6 bases). The V gene lost 7 bases and the J gene lost 2 bases, with 10 bases spanning the gap. The CDR3 runs 13 residues. Germline V gene data show CDR1 as MGHDK and CDR2 as SYGVNS.

V is TRBV25-1 and J is TRBJ2-5; D is undetermined. Judging by the DNA end, TRBJ2-7 fits better; the J call may be wrong. This CDR3 comprises 12 residues. CDR1 and CDR2 from the germline V gene are MGHDK and SYGVNS. The DNA for the CDR3 is TGTGCCAGCAGTGCCTTCCCTGGCGAGCAGTACTTC. It specifies CASSAFPGEQYF.

The chain links TRBV4-2 to TRBJ2-3, with 10 bases fitting TRBD2. The trim removed 0 bases at V and 0 bases at J, leaving 3 bases unmatched. CDR3 length equals 17 residues. Germline V gene sequence: CDR1 LGHNA, CDR2 YNFKEQ. The CDR3 loop is CASSQEQTSGSTDTQYF. The CDR3 DNA is TGTGCCAGCAGCCAAGAGCAGACTAGCGGGAGCACAGATACGCAGTATTTT.

V usage is TRBV7-9 and J usage is TRBJ2-1, with D hard to call. The tail of the sequence fits TRBJ2-7 better, so the J call may be wrong. Germline V CDR1 and CDR2: SEHNR, FQNEAQ (reference sequence). The CDR3 runs 14 residues. The DNA for the CDR3 is TGTGCCAGCAGCTTATCAAGGAATCAGTACGAGCAGTACTTC. Protein: CASSLSRNQYEQYF.

The rearrangement uses TRBV6-2 or TRBV6-3 and TRBJ1-1; D remains ambiguous. Germline V gene sequence: CDR1 MNHEY, CDR2 SVGEGT. Trimming removed 7 bases at V and 2 bases at J, with 8 bases between. The CDR3 covers 12 residues. The CDR3 loop reads CASKGSNTEAFF. As DNA, the CDR3 is TGTGCCAGCAAAGGCAGCAACACTGAAGCTTTCTTT.

V usage is TRBV28 and J usage is TRBJ2-5; possibly TRBD2 for D (7 bases). Per germline, CDR1 MDHEN and CDR2 SYDVKM. This CDR3 contains 15 residues. With 7 bases removed from V and 0 bases from J, the gap between germline ends came to 15 bases. CDR3 sequence: CASNARGAHQETQYF. CDR3 DNA sequence: TGTGCCAGCAATGCTCGGGGGGCGCACCAAGAGACCCAGTACTTC.

This clonotype showed up just a few times. This chain connects TRBV6-6 to TRBJ1-5; TRBD1 is a possible D gene (5 bases). V was trimmed by 7 bases and J by 4 bases, leaving 14 bases between them. Germline values: CDR1 MNHNY, CDR2 SVGAGI (reference sequence). This CDR3 has 14 amino acids. CDR3 DNA: TGTGCCAGCATTGACACAGGCTCAAATCAGCCCCAGCATTTT. It yields the protein CASIDTGSNQPQHF.